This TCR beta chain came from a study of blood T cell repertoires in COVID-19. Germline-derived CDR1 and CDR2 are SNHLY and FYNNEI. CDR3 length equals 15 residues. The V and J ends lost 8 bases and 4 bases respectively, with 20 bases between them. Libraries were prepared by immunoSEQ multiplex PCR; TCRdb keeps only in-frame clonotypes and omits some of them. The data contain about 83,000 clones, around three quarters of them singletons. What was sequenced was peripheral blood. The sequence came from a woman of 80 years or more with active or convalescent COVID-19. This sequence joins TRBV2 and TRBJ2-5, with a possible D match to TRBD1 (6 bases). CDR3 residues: CASSRQVAGTETQYF. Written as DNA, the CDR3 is TGTGCCAGCTCTCGACAGGTGGCAGGGACAGAGACCCAGTACTTC.